The rows below give T cell receptor beta chains drawn from one sample of a study of OX40 agonist ivuxolimab in advanced cancers. Only in-frame clones appear in the TCRdb table, and some are missing; sequencing was by immunoSEQ multiplex PCR. The sample has about 55,000 clones, more than 70% seen once; the top ten hold about 1.5%. Sequences were derived from CD4+ or CD8+ T cells sorted from blood, sampled in a trial of the OX40 agonist ivuxolimab. The receptor source for this set is an adult with an advanced solid tumor such as melanoma, head and neck, liver or kidney cancer. Both conserved end residues are part of each CDR3. A D gene is named only where the DNA matches it firmly. Only some rows state a clone size, as once, few, many or a class for expanded clones.

>NA|TRBV5-1|TRBJ1-1|NA
TGCGCCAGCAGCTTGGGGGAAGAGAGTAGAACTGAAGCTTTCTTT
CASSLGEESRTEAFF
>NA|TRBV27|TRBJ2-2|TRBD2
TGTGCCACCCGACAGGGTGGAATAGCGGGGGGTACCGGGGAGCTGTTTTTT
CATRQGGIAGGTGELFF
>NA|TRBV6-1|TRBJ1-2|TRBD1
TGTGCCAGCAGTGTGGGGACAGGGGAAGGCTACACCTTC
CASSVGTGEGYTF
>NA|TRBV6-1|TRBJ1-2|TRBD1
TGTGCCACGAGACAGGGCCATGGCTACACCTTC
CATRQGHGYTF
>NA|TRBV2|TRBJ2-1|TRBD1
TGTGCCAGCAATCGGCAGGGGGTAGTTGATGAGCAGTTCTTC
CASNRQGVVDEQFF
>NA|TRBV11-2|TRBJ2-7|NA
TGTGCCAGCAGCTTCACAAGTTACGAGCAGTACTTC
CASSFTSYEQYF
>NA|TRBV9|TRBJ1-5|NA
TGTGCCAGCAGCGCGGACAATAGCAATCAGCCCCAGCATTTT
CASSADNSNQPQHF
>once|TRBV29-1|TRBJ2-7|NA
TGCAGCGTTGATTTGGGGACGTCCGGCGAGCAGTACTTC
CSVDLGTSGEQYF
>NA|TRBV30|TRBJ1-1|TRBD1
TGTGCCTGGGAACAGGGGGCGGCTCCTCGTACTGAAGCTTTCTTT
CAWEQGAAPRTEAFF
>few|TRBV30|TRBJ1-1|NA
TGTGCCTGGAGTGTTAAGGGGAACACTGAAGCTTTCTTT
CAWSVKGNTEAFF
>few|TRBV7-6|TRBJ1-1|NA
TGTGCCAGCAGCTTAGATGTGAACACTGAAGCTTTCTTT
CASSLDVNTEAFF
>NA|TRBV18|TRBJ1-2|NA
TGTGCCAGCTCACCATCGGACAGTTCAAACTATGGCTACACCTTC
CASSPSDSSNYGYTF
>NA|TRBV19|TRBJ1-1|NA
TGTGCCAGTAGTATGCGGGGGTCACCCGAAGCTTTCTTT
CASSMRGSPEAFF
>NA|TRBV2|TRBJ2-3|TRBD2
TGTGCCAGCAGTGATGACTCTGGCGGGAGGCCAGATACGCAGTATTTT
CASSDDSGGRPDTQYF
>NA|TRBV30|TRBJ1-1|NA
TGTGCCTGGAGTTTTGGGATAAACACTGAAGCTTTCTTT
CAWSFGINTEAFF
>NA|TRBV7-8|TRBJ1-3|NA
TGTGCCAGCAGCGCGCAGACCGATATCTCTGGAAACACCATATATTTT
CASSAQTDISGNTIYF
>NA|TRBV30|TRBJ1-1|TRBD1
TGTGCCTGGAGTATCCAGGGGGCTGAAGCTTTCTTT
CAWSIQGAEAFF
>NA|TRBV30|TRBJ1-2|NA
TGTGCCTGGACGGGTGCAGCTAACTATGGCTACACCTTC
CAWTGAANYGYTF
>medium-sized|TRBV19|TRBJ1-4|NA
TGTGCCAGTAGTATTAGACGCGTAGAGATATCAACTAATGAAAAACTGTTTTTT
CASSIRRVEISTNEKLFF
>NA|TRBV19|TRBJ2-2|TRBD1
TGTGCCAGTCTTACCGGGACAGGGAACACCGGGGAGCTGTTTTTT
CASLTGTGNTGELFF
>NA|TRBV29-1|TRBJ2-5|NA
TGCAGCGTTGGTGGGTGGGGATCGGAGACCCAGTACTTC
CSVGGWGSETQYF
>NA|TRBV11-2|TRBJ2-1|NA
TGTGCCAGCAGCTGGGGGGCTACCGCCTACAATGAGCAGTTCTTC
CASSWGATAYNEQFF
>NA|TRBV7-9|TRBJ1-6|NA
TGTGCCAGCAGCACCTCCGGGATTCAAAATTCACCCCTCCACTTT
CASSTSGIQNSPLHF
>once|TRBV7-9|TRBJ2-1|NA
TGTGCCCGATCGAGGGAGTACCGCCACAATGAGCAGTTCTTC
CARSREYRHNEQFF
>NA|TRBV10-3|TRBJ2-7|TRBD1
TGTGCCATCAGTGAGTCGACAGGGGGTATCTCCTACGAGCAGTACTTC
CAISESTGGISYEQYF
>NA|TRBV11-2|TRBJ2-5|TRBD1
TGTGCCAGCAGCTCACGACAGGGGGGGACCCAGTACTTC
CASSSRQGGTQYF
>NA|TRBV28|TRBJ2-1|NA
TGTGCCAGCAGTTTCCGGGGTGAGCAGTTCTTC
CASSFRGEQFF
>NA|TRBV28|TRBJ2-7|NA
TGTGCCAGCAGTTTAGGGCTCTACGAGCAGTACTTC
CASSLGLYEQYF